What follows are 6 T cell receptor beta chains derived from one specimen sequenced in a study of preoperative IRX-2 immunotherapy in early breast cancer. Sequencing was performed with immunoSEQ multiplex PCR; in TCRdb, only in-frame clones are kept and a portion is missing. The table has 20,000 to 30,000 clones, about 68% seen once. Specified treatment: preoperative locoregional IRX-2 cytokine immunotherapy. Source: lymph node tissue, taken after IRX-2 immunotherapy. The receptors were gathered from a human donor with breast cancer.

The chain couples TRBV6-8 to TRBJ1-1, with unresolved D. The CDR3 loop spans 12 amino acids. The germline gives CDR1 MNHGY, CDR2 SAAAGT. Trimming took 8 bases from V and 1 from J, leaving 8 bases between them. CDR3: CASGEGNTEAFF. The DNA for the CDR3 is TGTGCCAGCGGCGAAGGGAACACTGAAGCTTTCTTT.

The chain links TRBV10-3 to TRBJ1-2, with 8 bases identical to TRBD1. Trimming at V came to 0 bases and at J to 3 bases, leaving 3 bases not matched to a gene. This CDR3 has 15 residues. Germline V CDR1 and CDR2: ENHRY, SYGVKD. This CDR3 is CAISESGQGHYGYTF. In DNA form, the CDR3 reads TGTGCCATCAGTGAGTCCGGACAGGGACACTATGGCTACACCTTC.

This clone was counted between two and nine times. The chain recombines TRBV11-3 with TRBJ2-7; D unclear. CDR3 size: 15 residues. From germline, CDR1 is SGHNT and CDR2 YENEEA. The germline V and J ends were trimmed by 2 bases and 3 bases, with 14 bases remaining between them. The DNA for the CDR3 is TGTGCCAGCAGCTTACGACCCGGTGAAAACTACGAGCAGTACTTC. It translates to CASSLRPGENYEQYF.

The gene calls are TRBV15 and TRBJ1-5; maybe TRBD1 (5 bases). There are 14 residues in the CDR3. Germline-derived CDR1 and CDR2 are LNHNV and YYDKDF (reference sequence). The V and J ends lost 5 bases and 3 bases respectively, with 11 bases between them. Written as DNA, the CDR3 is TGTGCCACCAGCGGGGGACGGTCCAATCAGCCCCAGCATTTT. Protein product: CATSGGRSNQPQHF.

The V and J genes are TRBV28 and TRBJ1-2; 9 nucleotides match TRBD1. This CDR3 contains 15 residues. The germline CDR1 and CDR2 sequences are MDHEN and SYDVKM. V gave up 2 bases and J gave up 4 bases; unmatched junction bases: 5. The DNA of the CDR3 is TGTGCCAGCAGTTTAGGGAGACAGGGGGGCTATGGCTACACCTTC. As protein: CASSLGRQGGYGYTF.

The gene calls are TRBV19 and TRBJ2-5, with 16 bases aligning to TRBD2. This CDR3 has 14 amino acids. Germline CDR1 is LNHDA and CDR2 is SQIVND (reference sequence). Germline trimming cut 9 bases from V and 4 bases from J; bases unmatched to any gene: 2. CDR3 sequence: CASGTSGRGETQYF. In nucleotides, the CDR3 is TGTGCCAGCGGGACTAGCGGGAGGGGAGAGACCCAGTACTTC.